This TCR beta chain was sequenced for a study of cytomegalovirus exposure and HLA in healthy donors. Amplification used 60 Vbeta primers and 13 Jbeta primers. Profiling relied on immunoSEQ multiplex PCR, and the TCRdb table lists in-frame clones only, not all of them. The record lists about 79,000 clones, of which the ten most abundant hold roughly 5%. CDR1 is SEHNR, CDR2 FQNEAQ, per germline (reference sequence). There are 16 residues in the CDR3. The trim removed 8 bases at V and 5 bases at J, leaving 17 bases unmatched. Notes on this clone: Its matching antigen is unknown.

Regarding the study as a whole: Being productive about 87% or about 30% of the time was typical of most TCR beta V segments in an earlier analysis. V- and J-gene trimming in TCR beta was tied to a missense DCLRE1C variant by an analysis performed later.

This TCR derives from a man aged 30-40 years in good health and CMV-seronegative. V and J are TRBV7-9 and TRBJ1-2; 7 nucleotides match TRBD1. Input material: PBMCs. The CDR3 loop is CASGRTGVLFLYGYTF. CDR3 nucleotide sequence: TGTGCCAGCGGAAGGACAGGCGTTCTTTTTCTTTATGGCTACACCTTC.